These 2 T cell receptor beta chains came from one sample sequenced in a study of CD8+ T cells in alopecia areata. Investigators isolated RNA and reverse transcribed it into cDNA to act as the sequencing template. Repertoires were generated with immunoSEQ multiplex PCR, while TCRdb's copy carries only in-frame clones and drops some. The sample lists some 150,000 clones; about three fifths were seen once. Treatment noted: oral pan-JAK inhibitor, 5-10 mg twice daily. The sequenced sample was CD4+ T cells sorted from blood, obtained at approximately week 61, from a patient treated with tofacitinib. The receptors shown here come from a human donor with alopecia areata.

This sequence joins TRBV30 and TRBJ1-6, with a tentative D call TRBD1 (6 bases). Trimming removed 2 bases at V and 14 bases at J, with 19 bases between. CDR1 and CDR2 (germline): GTSNPN, SVGIG (reference sequence). This CDR3 region has 14 residues. This CDR3 reads CAWSSGTRFNTLHF. The CDR3 nucleotides read TGTGCCTGGAGTTCCGGGACAAGGTTTAACACCCTCCACTTT.

The chain joins TRBV14 to TRBJ2-7; TRBD1 aligns across 8 bases. CDR3 size: 15 residues. The ends lost 4 bases at V and 3 bases at J; junction bases unmatched: 8. CDR1 is SGHDN and CDR2 is FVKESK in the germline V gene. CDR3 sequence: CASSLPGQGYYEQYF. The CDR3 bases are TGTGCCAGCAGCCTCCCCGGACAGGGCTACTACGAGCAGTACTTC.